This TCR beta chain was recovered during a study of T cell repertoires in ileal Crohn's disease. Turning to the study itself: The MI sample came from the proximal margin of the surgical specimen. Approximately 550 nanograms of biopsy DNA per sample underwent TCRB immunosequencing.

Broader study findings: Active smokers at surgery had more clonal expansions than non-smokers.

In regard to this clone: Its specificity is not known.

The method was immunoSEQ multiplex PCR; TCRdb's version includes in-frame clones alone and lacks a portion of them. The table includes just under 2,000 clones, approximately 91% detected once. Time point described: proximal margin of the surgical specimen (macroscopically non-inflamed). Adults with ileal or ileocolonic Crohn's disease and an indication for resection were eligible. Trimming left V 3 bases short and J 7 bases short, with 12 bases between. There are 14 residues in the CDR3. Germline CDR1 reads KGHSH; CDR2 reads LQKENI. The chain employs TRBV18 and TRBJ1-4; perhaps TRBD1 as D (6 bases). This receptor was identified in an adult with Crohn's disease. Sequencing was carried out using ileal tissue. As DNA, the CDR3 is TGTGCCAGCTCACCGGGGGGCCAGGGTGAAAAACTGTTTTTT. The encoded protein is CASSPGGQGEKLFF.